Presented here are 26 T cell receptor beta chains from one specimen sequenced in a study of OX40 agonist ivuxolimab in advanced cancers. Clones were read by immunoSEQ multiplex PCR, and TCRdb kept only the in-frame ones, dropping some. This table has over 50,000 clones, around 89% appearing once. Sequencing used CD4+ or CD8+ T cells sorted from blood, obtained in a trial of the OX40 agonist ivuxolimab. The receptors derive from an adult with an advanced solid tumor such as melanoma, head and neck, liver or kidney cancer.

The CDR3 region is CASSIGLAGVSSYNEQFF. In DNA form, the CDR3 reads TGTGCCAGTAGTATTGGACTAGCGGGCGTGAGCTCCTACAATGAGCAGTTCTTC. This rearrangement joins TRBV19 to TRBJ2-1; 11 positions match TRBD2. The V gene's germline CDR1 is LNHDA and CDR2 SQIVND (reference sequence). V lost 3 bases and J lost 0; bases outside the gene matches: 7. This CDR3 is 18 amino acids long.

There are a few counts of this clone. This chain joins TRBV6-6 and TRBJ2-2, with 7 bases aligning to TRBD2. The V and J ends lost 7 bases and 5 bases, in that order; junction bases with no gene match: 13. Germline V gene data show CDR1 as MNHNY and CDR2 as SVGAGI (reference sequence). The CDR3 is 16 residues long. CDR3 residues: CASTDLGRADTGELFF. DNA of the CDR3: TGTGCCAGCACCGACCTTGGGAGGGCCGATACCGGGGAGCTGTTTTTT.

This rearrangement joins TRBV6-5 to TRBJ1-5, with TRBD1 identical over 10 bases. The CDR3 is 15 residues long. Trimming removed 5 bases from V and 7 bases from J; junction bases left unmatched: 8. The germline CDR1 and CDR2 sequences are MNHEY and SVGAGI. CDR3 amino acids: CASSGGGTGDQPQHF. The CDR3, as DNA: TGTGCCAGCAGTGGGGGCGGGACAGGGGACCAGCCCCAGCATTTT.

CDR3 sequence (DNA): TGTGCCAGCAGTTCGACTCCCCTAAACTGGGGCTACACCTTC. Protein product: CASSSTPLNWGYTF. The chain carries TRBV28 and TRBJ1-2; the D is unclear. The CDR3 spans 14 residues. Germline V gene lookup returns CDR1 MDHEN and CDR2 SYDVKM. The V gene lost 4 bases and the J gene lost 8 bases, with 17 bases spanning the gap.

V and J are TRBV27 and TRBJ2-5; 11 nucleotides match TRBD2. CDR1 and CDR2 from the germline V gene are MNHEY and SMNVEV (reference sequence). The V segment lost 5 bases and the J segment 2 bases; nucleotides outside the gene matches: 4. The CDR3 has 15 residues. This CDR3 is CASSLTSGEQETQYF. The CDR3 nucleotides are TGTGCCAGCAGTCTGACTAGCGGGGAGCAAGAGACCCAGTACTTC.

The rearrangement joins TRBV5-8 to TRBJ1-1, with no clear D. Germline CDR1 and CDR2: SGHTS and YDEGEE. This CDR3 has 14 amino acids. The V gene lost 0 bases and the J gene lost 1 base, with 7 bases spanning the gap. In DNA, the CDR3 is TGTGCCAGCAGCTTGGTTACAGCGAACACTGAAGCTTTCTTT. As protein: CASSLVTANTEAFF.

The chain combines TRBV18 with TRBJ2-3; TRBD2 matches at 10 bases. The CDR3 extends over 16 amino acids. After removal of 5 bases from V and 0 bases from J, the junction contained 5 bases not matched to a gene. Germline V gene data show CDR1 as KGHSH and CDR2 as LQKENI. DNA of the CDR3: TGTGCCAGCTCAGCCCTAGCGGGAGTGAGCACAGATACGCAGTATTTT. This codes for CASSALAGVSTDTQYF. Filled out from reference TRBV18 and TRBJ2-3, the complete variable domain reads NAGVMQNPRHLVRRRGQEARLRCSPMKGHSHVYWYRQLPEEGLKFMVYLQKENIIDESGMPKERFSAEFPKEGPSILRIQQVVRGDSAAYFCASSALAGVSTDTQYFGPGTRLTVL.

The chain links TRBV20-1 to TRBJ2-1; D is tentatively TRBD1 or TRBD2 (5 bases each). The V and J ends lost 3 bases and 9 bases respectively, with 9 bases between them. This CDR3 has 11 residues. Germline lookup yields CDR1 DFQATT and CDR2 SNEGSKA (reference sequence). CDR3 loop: CSARRGGEQFF. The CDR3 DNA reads TGCAGTGCTAGGAGGGGTGGTGAGCAGTTCTTC.

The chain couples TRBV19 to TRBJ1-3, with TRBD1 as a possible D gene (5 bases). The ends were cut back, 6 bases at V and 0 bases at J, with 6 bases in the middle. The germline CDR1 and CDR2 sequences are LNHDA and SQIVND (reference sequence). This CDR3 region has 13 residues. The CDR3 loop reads CASRQASGNTIYF. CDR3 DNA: TGTGCCAGTAGACAGGCCTCTGGAAACACCATATATTTT.

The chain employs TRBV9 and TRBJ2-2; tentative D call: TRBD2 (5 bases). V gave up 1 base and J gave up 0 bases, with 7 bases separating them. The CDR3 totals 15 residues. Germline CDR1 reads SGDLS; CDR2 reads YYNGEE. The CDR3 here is CASSVSAANTGELFF. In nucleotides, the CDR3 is TGTGCCAGCAGCGTATCAGCGGCGAACACCGGGGAGCTGTTTTTT.

The CDR3 sequence is CSVGQAGYNEQFF. In nucleotides, the CDR3 is TGCAGCGTGGGACAGGCGGGTTACAATGAGCAGTTCTTC. The chain is built from TRBV29-1 and TRBJ2-1; 8 bases align to TRBD1. CDR3 length: 13 residues. J was trimmed by 4 bases and V by 6 bases; bases with no gene match: 5. Germline CDR1 is SQVTM and CDR2 is ANQGSEA.

CDR3 nucleotides: TGTGCCAGCAGTTCCGGTGTGGGGGAGCTGTTTTTT. The encoded protein is CASSSGVGELFF. J is TRBJ2-2 and V is TRBV6-1; D unresolved. CDR1 is MNHNS, CDR2 SASEGT, per germline. This CDR3 is built from 12 residues. The V and J ends lost 5 bases and 8 bases respectively, with 9 bases between them.

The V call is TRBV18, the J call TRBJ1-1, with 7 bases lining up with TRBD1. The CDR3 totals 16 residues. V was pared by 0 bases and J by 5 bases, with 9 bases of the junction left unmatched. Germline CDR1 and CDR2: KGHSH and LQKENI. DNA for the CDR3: TGTGCCAGCTCACCACCGGGACAGTATCGTGGTACTGAAGCTTTCTTT. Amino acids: CASSPPGQYRGTEAFF.

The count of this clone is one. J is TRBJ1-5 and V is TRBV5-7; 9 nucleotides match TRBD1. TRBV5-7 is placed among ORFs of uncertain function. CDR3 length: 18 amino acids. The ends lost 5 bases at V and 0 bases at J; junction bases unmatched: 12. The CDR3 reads CASRTSGQGRYSNQPQHF. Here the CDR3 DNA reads TGTGCCAGCAGGACCTCGGGACAGGGCCGTTATAGCAATCAGCCCCAGCATTTT.

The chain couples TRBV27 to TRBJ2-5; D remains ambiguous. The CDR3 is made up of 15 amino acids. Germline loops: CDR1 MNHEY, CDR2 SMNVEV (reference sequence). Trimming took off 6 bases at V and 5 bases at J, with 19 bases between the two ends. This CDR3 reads CASSLGALTGETQYF. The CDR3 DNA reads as TGTGCCAGCAGCCTCGGTGCCCTCACTGGGGAGACCCAGTACTTC.

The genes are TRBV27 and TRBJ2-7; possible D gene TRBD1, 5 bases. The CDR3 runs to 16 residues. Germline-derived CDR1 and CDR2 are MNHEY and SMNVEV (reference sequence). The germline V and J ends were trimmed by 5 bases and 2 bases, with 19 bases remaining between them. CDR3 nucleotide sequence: TGTGCCAGCAGTGACTCTGGGGCACAACATACCTACGAGCAGTACTTC. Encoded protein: CASSDSGAQHTYEQYF.

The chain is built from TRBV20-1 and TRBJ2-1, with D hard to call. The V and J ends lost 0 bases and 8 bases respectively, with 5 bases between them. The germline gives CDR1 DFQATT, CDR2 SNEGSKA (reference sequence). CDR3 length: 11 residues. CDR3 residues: CSARDRDEQFF. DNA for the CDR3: TGCAGTGCTAGAGACCGGGATGAGCAGTTCTTC.

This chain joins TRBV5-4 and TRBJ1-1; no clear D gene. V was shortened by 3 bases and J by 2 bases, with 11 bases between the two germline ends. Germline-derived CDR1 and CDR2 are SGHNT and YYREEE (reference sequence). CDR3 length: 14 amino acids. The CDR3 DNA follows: TGTGCCAGCAGCTCAATGACACCAAACACTGAAGCTTTCTTT. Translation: CASSSMTPNTEAFF.

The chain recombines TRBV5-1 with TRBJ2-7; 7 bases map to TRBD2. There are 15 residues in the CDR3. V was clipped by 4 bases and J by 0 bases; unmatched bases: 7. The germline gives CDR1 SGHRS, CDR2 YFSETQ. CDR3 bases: TGCGCCAGCAGCAGGGCGGCGGGAGCCTCCTACGAGCAGTACTTC. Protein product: CASSRAAGASYEQYF.

Here the CDR3 DNA reads TGCAGCGGAGACCTAGCGGGAGTCCACAATGAGCAGTTCTTC. This encodes CSGDLAGVHNEQFF. The V call is TRBV29-1, the J call TRBJ2-1, with TRBD2 matching 10 bases. The CDR3 loop spans 14 amino acids. CDR1 is SQVTM and CDR2 is ANQGSEA in the germline V gene. Trimming took 7 bases from V and 5 from J; bases not matched to a gene: 8.

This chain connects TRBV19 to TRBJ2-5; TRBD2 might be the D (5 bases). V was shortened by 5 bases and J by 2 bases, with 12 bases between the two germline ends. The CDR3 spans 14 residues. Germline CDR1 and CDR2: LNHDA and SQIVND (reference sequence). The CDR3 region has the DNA TGTGCCAGTAGTCAACCGGGATATCAAGAGACCCAGTACTTC. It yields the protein CASSQPGYQETQYF. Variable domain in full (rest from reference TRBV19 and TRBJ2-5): DGGITQSPKYLFRKEGQNVTLSCEQNLNHDAMYWYRQDPGQGLRLIYYSQIVNDFQKGDIAEGYSVSREKKESFPLTVTSAQKNPTAFYLCASSQPGYQETQYFGPGTRLLVL.

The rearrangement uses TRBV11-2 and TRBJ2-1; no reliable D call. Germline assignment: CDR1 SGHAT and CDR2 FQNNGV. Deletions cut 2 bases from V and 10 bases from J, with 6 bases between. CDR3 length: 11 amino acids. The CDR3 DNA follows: TGTGCCAGCAGCTTAAAAGAGGAGCAGTTCTTC. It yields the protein CASSLKEEQFF. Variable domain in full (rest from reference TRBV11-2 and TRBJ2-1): EAGVAQSPRYKIIEKRQSVAFWCNPISGHATLYWYQQILGQGPKLLIQFQNNGVVDDSQLPKDRFSAERLKGVDSTLKIQPAKLEDSAVYLCASSLKEEQFFGPGTRLTVL.

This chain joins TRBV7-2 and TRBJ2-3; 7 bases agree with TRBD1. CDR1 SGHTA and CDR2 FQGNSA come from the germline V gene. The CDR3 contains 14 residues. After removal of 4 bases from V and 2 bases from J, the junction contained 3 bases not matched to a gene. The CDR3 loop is CASSSQGTTDTQYF. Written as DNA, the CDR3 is TGTGCCAGCAGCTCACAGGGGACCACAGATACGCAGTATTTT.

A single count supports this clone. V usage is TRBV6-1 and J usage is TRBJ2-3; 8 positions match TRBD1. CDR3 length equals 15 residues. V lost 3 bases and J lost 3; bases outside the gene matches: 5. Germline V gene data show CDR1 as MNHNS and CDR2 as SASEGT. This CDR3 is CASSDGQGRTDTQYF. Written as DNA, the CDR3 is TGTGCCAGCAGTGATGGACAGGGAAGGACAGATACGCAGTATTTT.

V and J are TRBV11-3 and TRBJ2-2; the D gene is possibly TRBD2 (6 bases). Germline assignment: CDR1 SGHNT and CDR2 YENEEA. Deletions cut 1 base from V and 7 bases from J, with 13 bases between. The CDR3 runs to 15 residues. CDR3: CASSLGWRGGGELFF. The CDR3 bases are TGTGCCAGCAGCTTAGGATGGAGGGGTGGCGGGGAGCTGTTTTTT.

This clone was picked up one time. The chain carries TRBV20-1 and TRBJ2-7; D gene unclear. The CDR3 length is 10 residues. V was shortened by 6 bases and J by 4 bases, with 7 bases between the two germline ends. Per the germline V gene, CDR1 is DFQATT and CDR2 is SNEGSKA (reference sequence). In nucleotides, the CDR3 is TGCAGTGCAAGCACTTACGAGCAGTACTTC. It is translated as CSASTYEQYF.